One and the same sample provided the 27 T cell receptor beta chains below, sequenced in a study of blood T cells in healthy people across ages. A second PCR of roughly 7 to 11 cycles used a sample-barcoded 5' primer and a J-beta primer mix. TCRdb ran MiXCR on the 5' RACE reads and lists one entry per CDR3 protein. The sample holds about 1 million distinct CDR3 sequences; almost 25% are singletons and the top ten take around 0.7%. These data were also reused for a study on T cells of mothers and their children.

The sample consisted of blood. The receptors originated from a girl aged 2-9 years in good health.

This chain joins TRBV29-1 and TRBJ2-5; TRBD1 is a possible D gene (5 bases). Germline CDR1 is SQVTM and CDR2 is ANQGSEA. The V gene lost 4 bases and the J gene lost 1 base, with 10 bases spanning the gap. The length of the CDR3 is 13 residues. The CDR3 here is CSVVFRVQETQYF. The CDR3 region has the DNA TGCAGCGTTGTTTTCAGGGTCCAAGAGACCCAGTACTTC.

This chain joins TRBV4-1 and TRBJ2-7, with D perhaps TRBD1 (7 bases). Trimming took off 1 base at V and 5 bases at J, with 15 bases between the two ends. This CDR3 region has 15 residues. In germline, CDR1 is MGHRA, CDR2 YSYEKL. The CDR3 nucleotides read TGCGCCAGCAGCCAAGTATGGGGGGACAGTGACGAGCAGTACTTC. It is translated as CASSQVWGDSDEQYF.

The chain recombines TRBV29-1 with TRBJ2-4; tentative D call: TRBD2 (5 bases). The CDR3 spans 14 residues. Trimming cost V 5 bases and J 0 bases, with 11 bases left between them. CDR1 is SQVTM, CDR2 ANQGSEA, per germline. The CDR3 DNA is TGCAGCGTTTGGGGAGAACTAGCCAAAAACATTCAGTACTTC. Translated, it gives CSVWGELAKNIQYF.

The chain recombines TRBV18 with TRBJ1-2; D unresolved. Trimming cost V 3 bases and J 4 bases, with 12 bases left between them. The length of the CDR3 is 14 residues. Per the germline V gene, CDR1 is KGHSH and CDR2 is LQKENI. The CDR3 region has the DNA TGTGCCAGCTCACCTGAGGTGGGATCCTATGGCTACACCTTC. Translating gives CASSPEVGSYGYTF.

The V and J genes are TRBV7-9 and TRBJ2-7; possibly TRBD1 or TRBD2 for D (5 bases each). Germline CDR1 reads SEHNR; CDR2 reads FQNEAQ (reference sequence). This CDR3 is 14 amino acids long. Trimming stripped 7 bases from V and 2 bases from J, with 15 bases between. The CDR3 coding sequence is TGTGCCAGCACGGGGTGGGGGAGTCCCTACGAGCAGTACTTC. Translation: CASTGWGSPYEQYF.

The sample holds a few counts of this clonotype. The chain employs TRBV4-1 and TRBJ2-7; D gene uncertain. This CDR3 is 16 amino acids long. Germline-derived CDR1 and CDR2 are MGHRA and YSYEKL. V lost 0 bases, J lost 0 bases, and 12 bases lay in between. DNA of the CDR3: TGCGCCAGCAGCCAAGATGAAAGCTCAAGCTCCTACGAGCAGTACTTC. Amino acids: CASSQDESSSSYEQYF.

The rearrangement links TRBV29-1 to TRBJ1-2; D is unclear. V was clipped by 5 bases and J by 8 bases, with 18 bases between them. The CDR3 spans 13 residues. CDR1 is SQVTM, CDR2 ANQGSEA, per germline. The CDR3 bases are TGCAGCGTTTGGACGGAGGCTCTTGGGGGCTACACCTTC. As protein: CSVWTEALGGYTF. The full variable domain, completed using reference TRBV29-1 and TRBJ1-2, is SAVISQKPSRDICQRGTSLTIQCQVDSQVTMMFWYRQQPGQSLTLIATANQGSEATYESGFVIDKFPISRPNLTFSTLTVSNMSPEDSSIYLCSVWTEALGGYTFGSGTRLTVV.

This clonotype was observed many times. The chain combines TRBV4-2 with TRBJ2-7, with unresolved D. Trimming removed 1 base at V and 4 bases at J, with 11 bases between. CDR1 is LGHNA and CDR2 is YNFKEQ in the germline V gene. The CDR3 contains 14 residues. In DNA form, the CDR3 reads TGTGCCAGCAGCCAAGCCCTGGGTAAATACGAGCAGTACTTC. Translation gives CASSQALGKYEQYF.

The chain uses TRBV24-1 and TRBJ2-1, with a weak D call TRBD1 (6 bases). CDR3 length equals 16 residues. V lost 2 bases and J 10 bases, leaving 20 bases between the germline ends. Germline V lookup: CDR1 KGHDR, CDR2 SFDVKD. In DNA form, the CDR3 reads TGTGCCACCAGTGATTCTCAGACAGGCGTCGTTCAGGAGCAGTTCTTC. Its protein product is CATSDSQTGVVQEQFF.

The chain employs TRBV27 and TRBJ1-1; 8 bases map to TRBD1. Per germline, CDR1 MNHEY and CDR2 SMNVEV (reference sequence). CDR3 length equals 15 residues. Losses at the gene ends were 4 bases for V and 0 bases for J; bases not matched to a gene: 4. The DNA of the CDR3 is TGTGCCAGCAGTTACCAGGGGGCTATGAACACTGAAGCTTTCTTT. It codes for CASSYQGAMNTEAFF.

The chain joins TRBV28 to TRBJ2-5; D unresolved. The CDR3 runs to 15 residues. The V gene's germline CDR1 is MDHEN and CDR2 SYDVKM. Trimming pared 3 bases from V and 3 bases from J, leaving 14 bases between. CDR3 sequence: CASSFYSQLEETQYF. Here the CDR3 DNA reads TGTGCCAGCAGTTTTTATTCTCAGTTAGAAGAGACCCAGTACTTC.

The chain recombines TRBV12-3 or TRBV12-4 with TRBJ1-4; 7 positions match TRBD1. J lost 10 bases, V lost 5 bases, and 7 bases had no gene match. The CDR3 sequence is 13 residues long. The CDR3 sequence is CASSGTAGGKLFF. The DNA for the CDR3 is TGTGCCAGCAGTGGGACAGCTGGGGGAAAACTGTTTTTT.

The chain has TRBV29-1 and TRBJ1-2; the D is unclear. The CDR3 runs 11 residues. Germline CDR1 is SQVTM and CDR2 is ANQGSEA. CDR3 sequence reads: CTALVNYGYTF. The CDR3 DNA follows: TGCACCGCTCTGGTAAACTATGGCTACACCTTC.

The chain carries TRBV28 and TRBJ2-3, with D uncertain. Germline V gives CDR1 MDHEN, CDR2 SYDVKM. Trimming shortened V by 6 bases and J by 5 bases, and 6 bases separated the two germline ends. CDR3 length: 11 amino acids. The CDR3, as DNA: TGTGCCAGCAGATCCGTAGATACGCAGTATTTT. It is translated as CASRSVDTQYF.

The chain carries TRBV4-2 and TRBJ1-1; 10 bases agree with TRBD1. The CDR3 sequence is 14 residues long. Germline loops: CDR1 LGHNA, CDR2 YNFKEQ. Trimming removed 4 bases from V and 10 bases from J; junction bases left unmatched: 9. The CDR3 DNA follows: TGTGCCAGCAGCCCTTTCGGACAGGGGGGTTCAGCTTTCTTT. This codes for CASSPFGQGGSAFF.

This clonotype was seen only a few times. The chain carries TRBV6-2 or TRBV6-3 and TRBJ2-5, with D tentatively TRBD2 (6 bases). CDR1 and CDR2 (germline): MNHEY, SVGEGT. V was shortened by 2 bases and J by 5 bases, with 15 bases between the two germline ends. The CDR3 covers 15 residues. CDR3 sequence reads: CASSYLGGIGETQYF. DNA of the CDR3: TGTGCCAGCAGTTACCTTGGGGGGATCGGGGAGACCCAGTACTTC.

This clonotype was seen only a few times. The chain recombines TRBV5-1 with TRBJ2-2, with 12 positions matching TRBD1. V was clipped by 4 bases and J by 6 bases; unmatched bases: 4. The germline V gene has CDR1 SGHRS and CDR2 YFSETQ. The CDR3 is 15 amino acids. CDR3 sequence reads: CASSPGTGGSGELFF. The CDR3 DNA follows: TGCGCCAGCAGCCCGGGGACAGGGGGCTCCGGGGAGCTGTTTTTT. The whole variable domain, filled in from reference TRBV5-1 and TRBJ2-2, reads KAGVTQTPRYLIKTRGQQVTLSCSPISGHRSVSWYQQTPGQGLQFLFEYFSETQRNKGNFPGRFSGRQFSNSRSEMNVSTLELGDSALYLCASSPGTGGSGELFFGEGSRLTVL.

Note on this clonotype: A much larger clone lies one base from this, so it may be a read error. The chain has TRBV14 and TRBJ2-7, with a weak D call TRBD1 (6 bases). Trimming left V 4 bases short and J 2 bases short, with 9 bases between. CDR3 length equals 13 residues. Germline V gives CDR1 SGHDN, CDR2 FVKESK. This CDR3 is CASSRRQAYEQYF. CDR3 coding DNA: TGTGCCAGCAGCCGCCGACAGGCCTACGAGCAGTACTTC.

In this sample, this clonotype turned up many times. The chain links TRBV12-3 or TRBV12-4 to TRBJ2-5; D gene unclear. V was shortened by 4 bases and J by 3 bases, with 9 bases between the two germline ends. CDR3 length: 13 amino acids. The CDR3 sequence: CASSSPGEETQYF. In DNA form, the CDR3 reads TGTGCCAGCAGTTCCCCAGGAGAAGAGACCCAGTACTTC.

A few counts support this clonotype. This chain links TRBV28 with TRBJ1-1; D unresolved. The germline V gene encodes CDR1 MDHEN and CDR2 SYDVKM. The CDR3 sequence is 14 residues long. Between the trimmed V and J ends, which lost 3 bases and 0 bases, there was a span of 8 bases. The CDR3 loop is CASSFAGMNTEAFF. DNA of the CDR3: TGTGCCAGCAGTTTTGCGGGAATGAACACTGAAGCTTTCTTT.

The chain recombines TRBV29-1 with TRBJ2-5; D may correspond to TRBD1 or TRBD2 (5 bases each). Germline CDR1 is SQVTM and CDR2 is ANQGSEA. With 7 bases removed from V and 5 bases from J, the gap between germline ends came to 14 bases. The CDR3 extends over 12 amino acids. The CDR3 DNA follows: TGCAGCGGAGAATGGTGGGGGGAGACCCAGTACTTC. Residues: CSGEWWGETQYF.

The chain employs TRBV10-2 and TRBJ2-5, with D unclear. TRBJ2-7 explains the end of the DNA better; the J call may be wrong. Per the germline V gene, CDR1 is WSHSY and CDR2 is SAAADI. The CDR3 sequence is 14 residues long. For the CDR3, the DNA is TGCGCCAGCAGTGGTGGGGTAACACCCTACGAGCAGTACTTC. Its translation is CASSGGVTPYEQYF.

The J gene is TRBJ2-3, the V gene TRBV7-9, with 11 bases that match TRBD2. V lost 4 bases and J lost 3; bases outside the gene matches: 9. The CDR3 is made up of 17 amino acids. Germline loops: CDR1 SEHNR, CDR2 FQNEAQ (reference sequence). The CDR3 is CASSSSGTSGTTDTQYF. The CDR3 nucleotides read TGTGCCAGCAGCTCTTCCGGGACTAGCGGTACAACAGATACGCAGTATTTT.

This clonotype came up a few times. J is TRBJ1-4 and V is TRBV6-5; D unresolved. CDR1 and CDR2 (germline): MNHEY, SVGAGI. V was clipped by 2 bases and J by 7 bases, with 23 bases between them. CDR3 length: 18 amino acids. The CDR3 DNA follows: TGTGCCAGCAGTTACGGTCAGATCATAGACCCCTGGGGTGAAAAACTGTTTTTT. It codes for CASSYGQIIDPWGEKLFF.

The chain employs TRBV4-2 and TRBJ1-1; D is undetermined. CDR1 and CDR2 (germline): LGHNA, YNFKEQ. The V and J ends lost 2 bases and 10 bases respectively, with 8 bases between them. The CDR3 consists of 11 residues. CDR3 nucleotide sequence: TGTGCCAGCAGCCAATCTGTTGGAGCTTTCTTT. It encodes CASSQSVGAFF.

This clonotype was detected only a few times. This rearrangement joins TRBV20-1 to TRBJ2-1, with D unresolved. Deletions cut 0 bases from V and 7 bases from J, with 28 bases between. Per germline, CDR1 DFQATT and CDR2 SNEGSKA (reference sequence). The CDR3 is 19 residues long. CDR3 protein: CSARDRKLIGPGLRNEQFF. As DNA, the CDR3 is TGCAGTGCTAGAGATCGCAAGTTAATTGGGCCGGGCCTTCGGAATGAGCAGTTCTTC.

The chain uses TRBV18 and TRBJ1-4; D may be TRBD1 (6 bases). CDR1 KGHSH and CDR2 LQKENI come from the germline V gene. V was trimmed by 0 bases and J by 8 bases, leaving 10 bases between them. The CDR3 covers 14 residues. The CDR3 here is CASSPPEDREKLFF. In nucleotides, the CDR3 is TGTGCCAGCTCACCACCTGAGGACAGAGAAAAACTGTTTTTT.